The 12 T cell receptor beta chains below were found in one sample sequenced in a study of T-cell reconstitution after alpha-beta-depleted transplantation in children. A TCRbeta library incorporating unique molecular identifiers was prepared. Via MiXCR, TCRdb re-called the PCR reads, giving one row per CDR3 protein. The data show some 490,000 distinct CDR3 sequences, with 12% seen just once and about 5.6% held by the top ten. Sequencing was performed on PBMCs from the stem cell graft donor, taken from the stem cell graft. All receptors come from a human donor who donated a stem cell graft to a child with combined immunodeficiency.

In its sample, this clonotype was seen many times. This chain connects TRBV29-1 to TRBJ2-5; TRBD2 agrees at 14 bases. Germline V gene data show CDR1 as SQVTM and CDR2 as ANQGSEA. Trimming took 2 bases from V and 9 from J; bases not matched to a gene: 2. The CDR3 has 13 amino acids. CDR3 DNA sequence: TGCAGCGTTGAACTGACTAGCGGGAGGGCCCAGTACTTC. This codes for CSVELTSGRAQYF.

This clonotype was recorded many times. The J gene is TRBJ2-2, the V gene TRBV6-1, with 7 bases that match TRBD1. The CDR3 spans 14 residues. Germline CDR1 reads MNHNS; CDR2 reads SASEGT. V was pared by 7 bases and J by 5 bases, with 7 bases of the junction left unmatched. This CDR3 is CASKTGFETGELFF. DNA for the CDR3: TGTGCCAGCAAGACAGGGTTTGAAACCGGGGAGCTGTTTTTT.

This chain connects TRBV27 to TRBJ2-7; tentatively, D is TRBD2 (6 bases). Germline CDR1 reads MNHEY; CDR2 reads SMNVEV (reference sequence). The CDR3 is made up of 15 amino acids. The V and J ends lost 4 bases and 6 bases respectively, with 19 bases between them. This CDR3 is CASSSLAFGVSEQYF. The DNA of the CDR3 is TGTGCCAGCAGTTCCCTAGCGTTTGGGGTCTCCGAGCAGTACTTC.

The chain employs TRBV29-1 and TRBJ1-4; D is perhaps TRBD1 (5 bases). CDR3 length equals 13 residues. Germline V lookup: CDR1 SQVTM, CDR2 ANQGSEA. Trimming removed 7 bases at V and 4 bases at J, with 13 bases between. In DNA, the CDR3 is TGCAGCGCCTCTCCGGGACTTAATGAAAAACTGTTTTTT. Translating gives CSASPGLNEKLFF. Full variable domain (outside the CDR3, taken from reference TRBV29-1 and TRBJ1-4): SAVISQKPSRDICQRGTSLTIQCQVDSQVTMMFWYRQQPGQSLTLIATANQGSEATYESGFVIDKFPISRPNLTFSTLTVSNMSPEDSSIYLCSASPGLNEKLFFGSGTQLSVL.

This clonotype has just a few counts. The chain links TRBV3-1 to TRBJ2-3, with a possible D match to TRBD2 (5 bases). V shed 11 bases and J shed 7 bases, with 25 bases lying between them. The CDR3 sequence is 15 residues long. Germline V lookup: CDR1 LGHDT, CDR2 YNNKEL (reference sequence). CDR3: CASSQPGSSAYTQYF. The DNA for the CDR3 is TGTGCCTCCAGCCAGCCGGGGAGTTCAGCGTATACGCAGTATTTT.

This clonotype showed up just a few times. This chain's CDR3 is CAWSVHELYEQYF. CDR3 DNA: TGTGCCTGGAGTGTACATGAACTCTACGAGCAGTACTTC. This sequence joins TRBV30 and TRBJ2-7; D gene unclear. Germline V gene data show CDR1 as GTSNPN and CDR2 as SVGIG (reference sequence). The CDR3 is 13 residues long. The V end lost 0 bases, the J end lost 3 bases, and 9 bases lay between the germline ends.

In its sample, this clonotype was seen a few times. V usage is TRBV11-3 and J usage is TRBJ2-5; D is perhaps TRBD2 (6 bases). This CDR3 comprises 13 residues. The germline V gene has CDR1 SGHNT and CDR2 YENEEA. V lost 5 bases and J lost 1, with 8 bases in between. For the CDR3, the DNA is TGTGCCAGCAGCAAGGGACTCCAAGAGACCCAGTACTTC. It codes for CASSKGLQETQYF.

The rearrangement uses TRBV12-3 or TRBV12-4 and TRBJ2-1, with 8 bases lining up with TRBD2. CDR3 size: 12 residues. Unmatched junction bases numbered 3, after V lost 7 bases and J lost 7 bases. The CDR3, as DNA: TGTGCCAGCACTTCTAGCGGGAATGAGCAGTTCTTC. Translating gives CASTSSGNEQFF.

As to this clonotype: A read error may be the cause here, since a much bigger clone is one base away. The chain carries TRBV6-5 and TRBJ1-2; 10 bases agree with TRBD1. Germline CDR1 is MNHEY and CDR2 is SVGAGI. CDR3 size: 12 residues. The trim removed 4 bases at V and 8 bases at J, leaving 1 base unmatched. The DNA for the CDR3 is TGTGCCAGCAGTTCGACAGGGGGCGGCTACACCTTC. Its translation: CASSSTGGGYTF.

This clonotype was seen more than once but under ten times. The chain has TRBV3-1 and TRBJ1-3; TRBD1 agrees at 8 bases. Germline loops: CDR1 LGHDT, CDR2 YNNKEL (reference sequence). The V and J ends lost 4 bases and 8 bases, in that order; junction bases with no gene match: 7. This CDR3 contains 14 residues. The CDR3 nucleotides read TGTGCCAGCAGCCCGGACAGGGAGATGGACACCATATATTTT. Protein sequence: CASSPDREMDTIYF.

This clonotype has a handful of counts. The chain carries TRBV3-1 and TRBJ2-7; D is tentatively TRBD1 or TRBD2 (5 bases each). The germline V gene encodes CDR1 LGHDT and CDR2 YNNKEL (reference sequence). The CDR3 covers 15 residues. Trimming took 6 bases from V and 6 from J, leaving 21 bases between them. CDR3 residues: CASRDTGEGSGEQYF. The CDR3 nucleotides read TGTGCCAGCAGAGACACAGGTGAGGGCTCTGGCGAGCAGTACTTC.

The rearrangement links TRBV10-2 to TRBJ2-3; 9 nucleotides agree with TRBD2. Trimming at V came to 7 bases and at J to 4 bases, leaving 6 bases not matched to a gene. The CDR3 runs 14 residues. Germline V gene lookup returns CDR1 WSHSY and CDR2 SAAADI. CDR3 protein: CASTLAGGSDTQYF. The CDR3 region has the DNA TGCGCCAGCACTCTCGCGGGAGGGTCAGATACGCAGTATTTT.